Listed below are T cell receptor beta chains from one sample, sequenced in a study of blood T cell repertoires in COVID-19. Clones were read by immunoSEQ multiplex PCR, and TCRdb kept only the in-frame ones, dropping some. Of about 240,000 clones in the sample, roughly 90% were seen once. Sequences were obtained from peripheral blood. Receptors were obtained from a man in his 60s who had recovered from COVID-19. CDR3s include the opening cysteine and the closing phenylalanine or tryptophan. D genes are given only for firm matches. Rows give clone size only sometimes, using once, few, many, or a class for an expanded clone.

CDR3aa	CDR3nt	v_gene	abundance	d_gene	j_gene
CAWSGQGETQYF	TGTGCCTGGAGTGGTCAGGGCGAGACCCAGTACTTC	TRBV30	once	.	TRBJ2-5
CASSLTLGSGFEEYF	TGTGCCAGCTCCCTCACGTTAGGCAGCGGGTTCGAGGAGTACTTC	TRBV18	.	.	TRBJ2-4
CASRDPEGPSQYF	TGTGCCAGCAGGGACCCCGAGGGTCCATCGCAGTATTTT	TRBV12-3/TRBV12-4	.	.	TRBJ2-3
CASSRQGARQPQHF	TGTGCCAGCAGCCGCCAGGGGGCGAGGCAGCCCCAGCATTTT	TRBV6-5	.	TRBD1	TRBJ1-5
CASSLASGPYNEQFF	TGCGCCAGCAGCTTGGCTAGCGGACCCTACAATGAGCAGTTCTTC	TRBV5-1	once	TRBD2	TRBJ2-1
CSVEEVRQGNKETQYF	TGCAGCGTTGAAGAGGTTCGACAGGGGAACAAAGAGACCCAGTACTTC	TRBV29-1	.	TRBD1	TRBJ2-5
CASRPGGVANYGYTF	TGTGCCAGCCGGCCTGGGGGGGTAGCTAACTATGGCTACACCTTC	TRBV27	.	.	TRBJ1-2
CASSPYGSGNTIYF	TGCGCCAGCAGCCCCTACGGCTCTGGAAACACCATATATTTT	TRBV5-1	.	.	TRBJ1-3
CASRGSTDTQYF	TGTGCCAGCAGGGGCAGCACAGATACGCAGTATTTT	TRBV14	.	.	TRBJ2-3
CASSSGQGESGELFF	TGTGCCAGCAGCTCCGGACAGGGGGAGTCCGGGGAGCTGTTTTTT	TRBV11-2	.	TRBD1	TRBJ2-2
CAWSEISMNSPLHF	TGTGCCTGGAGCGAAATCTCTATGAATTCACCCCTCCACTTT	TRBV30	.	.	TRBJ1-6
CAWRRTENRGYTF	TGTGCCTGGAGGAGGACAGAGAACCGTGGCTACACCTTC	TRBV30	.	.	TRBJ1-2
CASRRGANTIYF	TGTGCCAGCAGAAGGGGCGCAAACACCATATATTTT	TRBV12-3/TRBV12-4	once	.	TRBJ1-3
CSVTGAGSGNTIYF	TGCAGTGTGACAGGGGCCGGCTCTGGAAACACCATATATTTT	TRBV29-1	.	TRBD1	TRBJ1-3
CASSYSRGLLGNTIYF	TGTGCCAGCAGTTACTCGAGAGGGTTGCTTGGAAACACCATATATTTT	TRBV6-5	few	.	TRBJ1-3
CSASRGGTGNQPQHF	TGCAGTGCTAGTAGGGGAGGGACAGGGAATCAGCCCCAGCATTTT	TRBV20-1	.	TRBD1	TRBJ1-5
CASGPDSGTGNQPQHF	TGTGCTAGTGGTCCTGATTCGGGGACAGGGAATCAGCCCCAGCATTTT	TRBV12-5	once	TRBD1	TRBJ1-5
CATGQAGGTDTQYF	TGTGCCACGGGGCAAGCGGGGGGCACAGATACGCAGTATTTT	TRBV10-3	.	TRBD2	TRBJ2-3
CATSPAGQVGELFF	TGTGCCACCAGCCCCGCGGGGCAGGTCGGGGAGCTGTTTTTT	TRBV24-1	.	.	TRBJ2-2